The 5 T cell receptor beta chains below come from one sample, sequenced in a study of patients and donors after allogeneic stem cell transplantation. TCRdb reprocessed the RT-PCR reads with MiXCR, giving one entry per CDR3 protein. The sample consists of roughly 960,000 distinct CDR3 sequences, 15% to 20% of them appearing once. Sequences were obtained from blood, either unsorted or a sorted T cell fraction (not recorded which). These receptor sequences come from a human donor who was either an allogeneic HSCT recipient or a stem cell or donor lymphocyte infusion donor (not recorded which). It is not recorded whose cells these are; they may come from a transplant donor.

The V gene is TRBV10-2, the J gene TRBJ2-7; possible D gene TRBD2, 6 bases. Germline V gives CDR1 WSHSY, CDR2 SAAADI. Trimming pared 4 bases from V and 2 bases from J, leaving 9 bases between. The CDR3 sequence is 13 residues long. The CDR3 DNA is TGCGCCAGCAGTGGGGGAGGTCCCTACGAGCAGTACTTC. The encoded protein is CASSGGGPYEQYF.

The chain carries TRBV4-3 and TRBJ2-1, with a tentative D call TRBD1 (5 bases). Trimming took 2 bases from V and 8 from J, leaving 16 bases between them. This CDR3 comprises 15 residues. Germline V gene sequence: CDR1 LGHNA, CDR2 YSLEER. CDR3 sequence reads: CASSQQGFSVYEQFF. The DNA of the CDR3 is TGCGCCAGCAGCCAACAGGGCTTCAGTGTCTATGAGCAGTTCTTC.

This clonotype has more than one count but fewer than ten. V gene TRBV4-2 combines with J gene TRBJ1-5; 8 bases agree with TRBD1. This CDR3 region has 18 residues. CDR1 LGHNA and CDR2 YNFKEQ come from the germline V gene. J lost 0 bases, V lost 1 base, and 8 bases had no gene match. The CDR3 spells CASSQGRGQGYSNQPQHF. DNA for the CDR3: TGTGCCAGCAGCCAAGGTCGTGGACAGGGTTATAGCAATCAGCCCCAGCATTTT.

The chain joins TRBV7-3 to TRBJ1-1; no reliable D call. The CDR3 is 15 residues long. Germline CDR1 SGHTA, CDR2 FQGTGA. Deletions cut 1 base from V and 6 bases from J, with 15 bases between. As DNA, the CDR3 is TGTGCCAGCAGCTTAAACATGGGCGCCCACCCTGAAGCTTTCTTT. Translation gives CASSLNMGAHPEAFF.

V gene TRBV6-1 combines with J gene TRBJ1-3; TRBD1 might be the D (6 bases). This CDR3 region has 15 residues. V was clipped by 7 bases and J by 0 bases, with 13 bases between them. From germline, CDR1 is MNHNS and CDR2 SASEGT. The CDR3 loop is CASTMGGSSGNTIYF. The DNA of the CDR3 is TGTGCCAGCACCATGGGGGGCAGCTCTGGAAACACCATATATTTT.